These 8 T cell receptor beta chains were all obtained from the same sample, sequenced in a study of spatial heterogeneity in lung cancer. Findings and caveats of the study: Mutation counts in tumors were tracked by counts of expanded intratumoral alpha and beta TCRs.

No antigens are known for them. TCRdb recomputed calls from the 5' RACE reads with MiXCR, one row per CDR3 protein. The data contain tens of thousands of distinct CDR3 sequences, roughly 6.7% of them seen just once; the ten biggest clones take up around a tenth. The time point is: sample taken at primary tumor resection. Material: lung tumor tissue, obtained at surgery. These receptors were taken from a male donor with early-stage non-small cell lung cancer.

This clonotype has ten or more counts. The J gene is TRBJ2-1, the V gene TRBV5-6; no firm D call. Trimming removed 4 bases at V and 0 bases at J, with 8 bases between. There are 14 residues in the CDR3. Germline CDR1 reads SGHDT; CDR2 reads YYEEEE. CDR3 sequence: CASSPRSSYNEQFF. In nucleotides, the CDR3 is TGTGCCAGCAGCCCTCGAAGCTCCTACAATGAGCAGTTCTTC.

This clonotype was seen repeatedly, ten times or more. V usage is TRBV6-5 and J usage is TRBJ2-7; D may match TRBD1 or TRBD2 (6 bases each). V shed 2 bases and J shed 0 bases, with 11 bases lying between them. Germline lookup yields CDR1 MNHEY and CDR2 SVGAGI. The CDR3 has 15 residues. The DNA for the CDR3 is TGTGCCAGCAGTTACGGAGGGGGGCTCTCCTACGAGCAGTACTTC. It encodes CASSYGGGLSYEQYF.

This clonotype was observed a few times. A read error may account for a junction end that differs from germline. The chain couples TRBV6-5 to TRBJ2-3; D gene ambiguous. The CDR3 covers 12 residues. Per the germline V gene, CDR1 is MNHEY and CDR2 is SVGAGI. This CDR3 is CAGSYSRITQYF. DNA for the CDR3: TGTGCCGGCAGTTACTCAAGGATTACGCAGTATTTT.

This clonotype occurred many times. V usage is TRBV19 and J usage is TRBJ2-3, with TRBD1 matching 7 bases. The germline V gene encodes CDR1 LNHDA and CDR2 SQIVND (reference sequence). V shed 6 bases, J shed 11 bases, and the junction held 11 bases outside the gene matches. The CDR3 length is 13 residues. CDR3 nucleotide sequence: TGTGCCAGTAGCCCGGACAGGAGATACGAGCAGTATTTT. It yields the protein CASSPDRRYEQYF.

This clonotype was observed at least ten times. The genes are TRBV7-3 and TRBJ2-5; 8 bases fit TRBD2. Germline CDR1 is SGHTA and CDR2 is FQGTGA. The CDR3 loop spans 15 amino acids. J was trimmed by 6 bases and V by 1 base; bases with no gene match: 7. CDR3: CASSLSSGNRQTQYF. DNA of the CDR3: TGTGCCAGCAGCTTAAGTAGCGGGAACAGGCAGACCCAGTACTTC.

This clonotype was seen a handful of times. Just one base apart from a much larger clone, this may be a read error. V and J are TRBV9 and TRBJ2-5, with a weak D call TRBD2 (6 bases). The CDR3 totals 15 residues. Germline V lookup: CDR1 SGDLS, CDR2 YYNGEE. CDR3 sequence: CASSVVAGYQEAQYF. The CDR3 DNA sequence: TGTGCCAGCAGCGTAGTCGCGGGGTACCAAGAGGCCCAGTACTTC.

This clonotype showed up many times. The chain recombines TRBV24-1 with TRBJ1-5; TRBD1 might be the D (5 bases). V shed 4 bases and J shed 3 bases, with 9 bases lying between them. The CDR3 sequence is 14 residues long. The germline CDR1 and CDR2 sequences are KGHDR and SFDVKD. CDR3 nucleotides: TGTGCCACCAGTGACCGGGGCCTCAATCAGCCCCAGCATTTT. Its protein is CATSDRGLNQPQHF.

This clonotype was recorded at least ten times. The chain uses TRBV20-1 and TRBJ1-1; D perhaps matches TRBD1 (5 bases). Per the germline V gene, CDR1 is DFQATT and CDR2 is SNEGSKA (reference sequence). This CDR3 region has 14 residues. Between the trimmed V and J ends, which lost 0 bases and 7 bases, there was a span of 15 bases. CDR3 sequence (DNA): TGCAGTGCTAGAGAAGGGGTTTTAACTCGTGAAGCTTTCTTT. Its translation: CSAREGVLTREAFF.